A selection of T cell receptor beta chains follows, all from one sample in a study of blood T cells in healthy people across ages. Each CDR3 protein is one row after TCRdb ran MiXCR on the 5' RACE reads. The profile covers nearly 800,000 distinct CDR3 sequences, with about 61% appearing a single time and around 24% taken by the ten largest. Sample: blood. These receptors were collected from a man aged 40-49 years in good health. CDR3s include the opening cysteine and the closing phenylalanine or tryptophan. The D gene is left open where the match is weak. The size field is filled for only some rows; it gives once, few, many or a size class.

j_call d_call v_call clone_size cdr3_aa cdr3_nt
TRBJ2-7 TRBD2 TRBV29-1 once CSVESPSGYYEQYF TGCAGCGTTGAGTCGCCTAGCGGGTACTACGAGCAGTACTTC
TRBJ1-1 . TRBV6-5 . CAAATGQEISEAFF TGTGCCGCCGCTACGGGGCAGGAGATCTCTGAAGCTTTCTTT
TRBJ2-3 TRBD2 TRBV29-1 . CSVSLAGGRDTQYF TGCAGCGTGTCCCTAGCGGGGGGAAGGGATACGCAGTATTTT
TRBJ2-7 . TRBV27 . CASSPPGRSYEQYF TGTGCCAGCAGTCCCCCCGGGCGCTCCTACGAGCAGTACTTC
TRBJ1-2 . TRBV20-1 . CSARPPGIERGREFYGYTF TGCAGTGCCCGACCCCCCGGGATCGAGCGGGGCAGGGAATTCTATGGCTACACCTTC
TRBJ2-7 . TRBV15 few CATSRYPQGPLSEQYF TGTGCCACCAGCAGATACCCCCAGGGTCCCCTTAGCGAGCAGTACTTC
TRBJ2-7 . TRBV29-1 . CSVGQDRYEQYF TGCAGCGTTGGACAGGATAGATACGAGCAGTACTTC
TRBJ2-7 . TRBV6-1 once CASSESQTGDEQYF TGTGCCAGCAGTGAATCCCAGACAGGAGATGAGCAGTACTTC
TRBJ2-7 . TRBV3-1 few CASSRPGTNYEQYF TGTGCCAGCAGCCGTCCGGGGACGAACTACGAGCAGTACTTC
TRBJ2-1 TRBD2 TRBV3-1 few CASSPQAGGRGEQFF TGTGCCAGCAGCCCCCAAGCGGGGGGCCGGGGTGAGCAGTTCTTC
TRBJ2-1 TRBD2 TRBV29-1 . CSVRTSGSSFWFF TGCAGCGTGAGGACTAGCGGGAGTTCCTTTTGGTTCTTC
TRBJ1-2 . TRBV7-2 . CASSSTDISNYGYTF TGTGCCAGCAGCTCGACAGATATCTCTAACTATGGCTACACCTTC
TRBJ2-1 TRBD2 TRBV4-2 many CASSRRTRAPMVFDEQFF TGTGCCAGCAGCCGACGGACTAGGGCCCCAATGGTTTTCGATGAGCAGTTCTTC
TRBJ2-3 TRBD1 TRBV5-1 . CASSLGWGQGDTDTQYF TGCGCCAGCAGCTTGGGTTGGGGCCAGGGGGACACAGATACGCAGTATTTT
TRBJ1-1 TRBD1 TRBV27 . CASFEGSRGTEAFF TGTGCCAGCTTTGAGGGGTCCAGGGGGACTGAAGCTTTCTTT
TRBJ1-1 TRBD1 TRBV5-1 . CASSITSGTGEGAFF TGCGCCAGCAGCATAACCTCCGGGACAGGGGAGGGAGCTTTCTTT
TRBJ1-1 TRBD1 TRBV4-1 . CASSLSTGNVNRNTEAFF TGCGCCAGCAGCCTTTCGACAGGGAACGTCAACCGGAACACTGAAGCTTTCTTT
TRBJ1-2 TRBD1 TRBV3-1 few CASSQGSDRGGYGYTF TGTGCCAGCAGCCAAGGGTCGGACAGGGGAGGCTATGGCTACACCTTC
TRBJ2-1 . TRBV3-1 . CASSQDQGKSYNEQFF TGTGCCAGCAGCCAAGATCAGGGCAAGTCCTACAATGAGCAGTTCTTC
TRBJ2-1 . TRBV3-1 few CASSQRLATYNEQFF TGTGCCAGCAGCCAACGCCTAGCGACTTACAATGAGCAGTTCTTC
TRBJ2-5 . TRBV28 . CASSPSHGGLRETQYF TGTGCCAGCAGCCCTTCGCATGGGGGCCTTCGTGAGACCCAGTACTTC
TRBJ2-7 TRBD2 TRBV12-3/TRBV12-4 . CASSLSSGSIYEQYF TGTGCCAGCAGTTTATCTAGCGGGAGTATTTATGAGCAGTACTTC
TRBJ2-7 . TRBV9 . CASSVGPLIYEQYF TGTGCCAGCAGCGTAGGCCCACTGATCTACGAGCAGTACTTC
TRBJ1-4 . TRBV20-1 . CSARPQGTNGKLFF TGCAGTGCTAGACCACAAGGAACTAATGGAAAACTGTTTTTT
TRBJ2-4 . TRBV20-1 . CSARKGTAGNIQYF TGCAGTGCTAGAAAAGGGACAGCGGGAAACATTCAGTACTTC
TRBJ2-5 . TRBV5-6 . CASSVALGETQYF TGTGCCAGCAGCGTCGCATTGGGGGAGACCCAGTACTTC
TRBJ2-1 TRBD2 TRBV7-9 few CASSVTSGSRHEQFF TGTGCCAGCAGCGTGACTAGCGGGAGTCGCCATGAGCAGTTCTTC
TRBJ2-3 . TRBV7-2 many CASSTEGRSTDTQYF TGTGCCAGCTCCACAGAGGGGAGATCAACAGATACGCAGTATTTT
TRBJ1-5 . TRBV20-1 . CSARVNYSNQPQHF TGCAGTGCTAGAGTCAACTATAGCAATCAGCCCCAGCATTTT
TRBJ2-7 TRBD1 TRBV7-2 . CASSLAGQGAARYEQYF TGTGCCAGCAGCTTAGCGGGACAGGGGGCTGCCAGATACGAGCAGTACTTC
TRBJ1-6 . TRBV20-1 few CSAPTPGARNSPLHF TGCAGTGCCCCCACCCCGGGGGCCCGTAATTCACCCCTCCACTTT
TRBJ1-4 . TRBV7-2 few CASSLVTASVTTNEKLFF TGTGCCAGCAGCTTAGTTACGGCCAGCGTAACAACTAATGAAAAACTGTTTTTT
TRBJ2-7 TRBD1 TRBV6-2/TRBV6-3 . CASSGTGLRYEQYF TGTGCCAGCTCAGGGACAGGGCTACGGTACGAGCAGTACTTC
TRBJ2-3 TRBD1 TRBV24-1 . CATSDRRTGGADTQYF TGTGCCACCAGTGACCGCCGGACAGGCGGCGCAGATACGCAGTATTTT
TRBJ2-1 TRBD2 TRBV24-1 . CATSDRRAGGYYNEQFF TGTGCCACCAGTGATCGCCGAGCGGGAGGGTACTACAATGAGCAGTTCTTC
TRBJ2-7 . TRBV27 . CASSLSPGVSYEQYF TGTGCCAGCAGTTTATCCCCGGGAGTATCCTACGAGCAGTACTTC
TRBJ2-7 TRBD1 TRBV29-1 once CSVGSTGDEQYF TGCAGCGTTGGGAGTACAGGGGATGAGCAGTACTTC
TRBJ2-5 . TRBV20-1 . CSAFPTALRGETQYF TGCAGTGCTTTCCCGACAGCTCTCCGAGGGGAGACCCAGTACTTC
TRBJ2-1 . TRBV7-2 . CASSSMGNKNEQFF TGTGCCAGCAGCTCCATGGGGAACAAGAATGAGCAGTTCTTC
TRBJ1-1 . TRBV24-1 few CATSDGQMNTEAFF TGTGCCACCAGTGATGGACAGATGAACACTGAAGCTTTCTTT
TRBJ1-2 TRBD1 TRBV20-1 . CSAGPPGTGQYGYTF TGCAGTGCTGGGCCCCCCGGGACAGGGCAATATGGCTACACCTTC
TRBJ2-3 . TRBV11-3 many CASSRRADTQYF TGTGCCAGCAGCCGGAGGGCAGATACGCAGTATTTT
TRBJ1-1 . TRBV27 . CASSYGALTEAFF TGTGCCAGCAGTTACGGGGCCCTCACTGAAGCTTTCTTT
TRBJ1-2 TRBD1 TRBV6-1 . CASSPTGTGLTYGYTF TGTGCCAGCAGTCCAACCGGGACAGGGCTGACCTATGGCTACACCTTC
TRBJ1-1 . TRBV11-2 . CASSLGGWRGVNTEAFF TGTGCCAGCAGCTTAGGGGGGTGGAGGGGAGTTAACACTGAAGCTTTCTTT
TRBJ2-1 . TRBV10-3 . CAIRESGGNEQFF TGTGCCATAAGGGAATCTGGAGGGAATGAGCAGTTCTTC
TRBJ2-5 TRBD2 TRBV6-2/TRBV6-3 . CASRPLSLAAYQETQYF TGTGCCAGCAGGCCCCTTTCACTAGCGGCCTACCAAGAGACCCAGTACTTC